This T cell receptor beta chain appears in the sequencing data of a study of blood T cells in healthy people across ages. The study, taken as a whole, reports: Naive CD4+ cells and diversity were both higher in long-lived donors than in aged donors.

Concerning this clonotype itself: Antigen unknown.

Between the trimmed V and J ends, which lost 1 base and 12 bases, there was a span of 12 bases. In germline, CDR1 is LGHNA, CDR2 YSLEER. The CDR3 spans 12 residues. A J-beta primer mix and a sample-barcoded 5' primer were used in a second PCR of about 6 to 12 cycles. TCRdb reprocessed the 5' RACE reads with MiXCR, giving one entry per CDR3 protein. This sample has about 800,000 distinct CDR3 sequences, with around 45% found just once. This clonotype was obtained from a man of 80 years or more in good health. The chain joins TRBV4-3 to TRBJ1-1, with unresolved D. Sample: blood. CDR3 sequence: CASSQATGGPFF. The CDR3 nucleotides are TGCGCCAGCAGCCAAGCTACCGGAGGACCTTTCTTT.